Listed here are 14 T cell receptor beta chains from one sample, sequenced in a study of control samples from healthy donors and cancer patients. TCRdb's copy holds only in-frame clones and misses some; the assay was immunoSEQ multiplex PCR. The sample shows about 130,000 clones, more than 90% of them seen only once. Sequenced input: blood. All receptors derive from a man younger than 35 in good health.

The chain combines TRBV3-1 (or the pseudogene TRBV3-2) with TRBJ2-3; unclear D gene. Germline loops: CDR1 LGHDT, CDR2 YNNKEL (reference sequence). V was clipped by 1 base and J by 1 base, with 6 bases between them. This CDR3 contains 14 residues. The CDR3 region has the DNA TGTGCCAGCAGCCAAGGGTGGCGCACAGATACGCAGTATTTT. This sequence encodes CASSQGWRTDTQYF.

The rearrangement uses TRBV19 and TRBJ2-7, with D possibly being TRBD1 (6 bases). The germline V gene encodes CDR1 LNHDA and CDR2 SQIVND (reference sequence). Trimming cost V 5 bases and J 3 bases, with 14 bases left between them. CDR3 length: 14 amino acids. The DNA of the CDR3 is TGTGCCAGTAGTCGGCAGGGGAGCGACTACGAGCAGTACTTC. Protein sequence: CASSRQGSDYEQYF.

CDR3: CASSLDRGGSYEQYF. The CDR3 DNA is TGTGCCAGCAGCTTAGACAGGGGAGGGTCCTACGAGCAGTACTTC. The chain employs TRBV7-9 and TRBJ2-7; tentatively, D is TRBD1 or TRBD2 (7 bases each). Per germline, CDR1 SEHNR and CDR2 FQNEAQ (reference sequence). V shed 1 base and J shed 1 base, with 11 bases lying between them. This CDR3 comprises 15 residues.

The V gene is TRBV7-2, the J gene TRBJ2-1; TRBD2 aligns across 11 bases. Germline V gives CDR1 SGHTA, CDR2 FQGNSA. V lost 5 bases, J lost 6 bases, and 6 bases stayed unmatched. The CDR3 has 15 amino acids. CDR3 loop: CASSTGTSGLNEQFF. DNA of the CDR3: TGTGCCAGCAGCACCGGGACTAGCGGACTCAATGAGCAGTTCTTC. The variable domain in full, completed from reference TRBV7-2 and TRBJ2-1, reads GAGVSQSPSNKVTEKGKDVELRCDPISGHTALYWYRQSLGQGLEFLIYFQGNSAPDKSGLPSDRFSAERTGGSVSTLTIQRTQQEDSAVYLCASSTGTSGLNEQFFGPGTRLTVL.

The genes are TRBV23-1 and TRBJ1-2; D is unresolved. TRBV23-1 is sorted into the ORF group, with uncertain function. Trimming cost V 0 bases and J 3 bases, with 8 bases left between them. This CDR3 spans 14 amino acids. This chain's CDR3 is CASSQSGIDYGYTF. CDR3 DNA sequence: TGCGCCAGCAGTCAATCGGGAATAGACTATGGCTACACCTTC.

The rearrangement links TRBV4-2 to TRBJ2-3; tentatively, D is TRBD2 (7 bases). The CDR3 is 16 residues long. V lost 3 bases and J 4 bases, leaving 17 bases between the germline ends. Germline V gene data show CDR1 as LGHNA and CDR2 as YNFKEQ. CDR3 sequence reads: CASSQSERGGADTQYF. The DNA for the CDR3 is TGTGCCAGCAGCCAGAGCGAGAGGGGGGGAGCAGATACGCAGTATTTT.

This rearrangement joins TRBV7-3 to TRBJ2-5, with D tentatively TRBD2 (5 bases). Trimming took 0 bases from V and 5 from J, leaving 7 bases between them. The CDR3 sequence is 13 residues long. Germline CDR1 is SGHTA and CDR2 is FQGTGA. In DNA, the CDR3 is TGTGCCAGCAGCTTAACGAGGGAGGAGACCCAGTACTTC. This gives the protein CASSLTREETQYF.

This chain connects TRBV7-9 to TRBJ2-2; no definite D call. V lost 0 bases and J lost 0, with 2 bases in between. Germline loops: CDR1 SEHNR, CDR2 FQNEAQ (reference sequence). The CDR3 is 14 amino acids. The DNA for the CDR3 is TGTGCCAGCAGCTTAGCAGCGAACACCGGGGAGCTGTTTTTT. This sequence encodes CASSLAANTGELFF.

This chain connects TRBV9 to TRBJ2-3; D is undetermined. Per germline, CDR1 SGDLS and CDR2 YYNGEE. V dropped 7 bases and J dropped 2 bases, with 8 bases sitting between them. This CDR3 comprises 12 residues. The CDR3 DNA reads TGTGCCAGCTCCCAGGTCACAGATACGCAGTATTTT. Protein product: CASSQVTDTQYF.

This chain uses TRBV5-6 with TRBJ1-2; tentatively, D is TRBD1 (5 bases). The germline V gene has CDR1 SGHDT and CDR2 YYEEEE. V was pared by 4 bases and J by 6 bases, with 13 bases between. The CDR3 totals 13 residues. DNA for the CDR3: TGTGCCAGCAGCCGGGGGAGACTGGATGGCTACACCTTC. It translates to CASSRGRLDGYTF.

In DNA, the CDR3 is TGTGCCAGCTCAACTGGGACTAGCGGGGTTCAGACCCAGTACTTC. This gives the protein CASSTGTSGVQTQYF. V and J are TRBV18 and TRBJ2-5; TRBD2 aligns across 13 bases. The CDR3 is made up of 15 amino acids. Trimming removed 5 bases from V and 6 bases from J; junction bases left unmatched: 6. CDR1 KGHSH and CDR2 LQKENI come from the germline V gene.

CDR3 in amino acids: CASSPGGPGYEQYF. The CDR3 DNA reads as TGTGCCAGCTCACCGGGCGGGCCGGGCTACGAGCAGTACTTC. This chain connects TRBV18 to TRBJ2-7, with D perhaps matching TRBD2 (5 bases). V gave up 3 bases and J gave up 3 bases, with 12 bases separating them. The CDR3 contains 14 residues. Germline V CDR1 and CDR2: KGHSH, LQKENI.

This chain joins TRBV14 and TRBJ2-7; 7 bases are a match to TRBD1. The CDR3 contains 13 residues. Looked up from germline, CDR1 is SGHDN and CDR2 is FVKESK. The V segment lost 1 base and the J segment 6 bases; nucleotides outside the gene matches: 3. In nucleotides, the CDR3 is TGTGCCAGCAGCCAAGGGGGGACAGCCGAGCAGTACTTC. Amino acids: CASSQGGTAEQYF.

CDR3 nucleotide sequence: TGTGCCAGCAGCTTTGACAGGGGTTCCTACGAGCAGTACTTC. As protein: CASSFDRGSYEQYF. The chain recombines TRBV11-2 with TRBJ2-7; 8 bases are shared with TRBD1. Germline loops: CDR1 SGHAT, CDR2 FQNNGV. This CDR3 comprises 14 residues. Germline trimming cut 3 bases from V and 1 base from J; bases unmatched to any gene: 2.